The 8 T cell receptor beta chains given below trace back to one sample, sequenced in a study of blood T cell repertoires in COVID-19. Sequenced by immunoSEQ multiplex PCR; TCRdb stores in-frame clones only, minus some. The sample yields about 150,000 clones, about four fifths seen once. The specimen was peripheral blood. Every receptor here comes from a man aged 55 to 70 with acute or convalescent COVID-19.

The chain has TRBV3-1 (or the pseudogene TRBV3-2) and TRBJ1-5; maybe TRBD1 (5 bases). The CDR3 runs to 14 residues. Germline lookup yields CDR1 LGHDT and CDR2 YNNKEL (reference sequence). V shed 3 bases and J shed 7 bases, with 13 bases lying between them. The CDR3 nucleotides are TGTGCCAGCAGCCATGCCTTAAGGGGACAGCCCCAGCATTTT. It yields the protein CASSHALRGQPQHF.

To note about this clone: Distinct nucleotide sequences in the sample also encode this CDR3. The rearrangement uses TRBV5-1 and TRBJ2-1, with 14 bases aligning to TRBD2. V lost 4 bases, J lost 7 bases, and 7 bases stayed unmatched. Germline CDR1 and CDR2: SGHRS and YFSETQ. This CDR3 has 16 amino acids. CDR3 residues: CASSPGTSGGLNEQFF. The CDR3 bases are TGCGCCAGCAGCCCAGGGACTAGCGGGGGCCTGAATGAGCAGTTCTTC.

The sample holds one count of this clone. The chain joins TRBV5-1 to TRBJ1-5; possibly TRBD1 for D (5 bases). The V end lost 4 bases, the J end lost 0 bases, and 8 bases lay between the germline ends. Germline V CDR1 and CDR2: SGHRS, YFSETQ. The CDR3 has 14 amino acids. CDR3 sequence: CASSPDSSNQPQHF. The CDR3 bases are TGCGCCAGCAGCCCAGACAGTAGCAATCAGCCCCAGCATTTT.

V gene TRBV30 combines with J gene TRBJ2-3; TRBD1 agrees at 7 bases. This CDR3 comprises 13 residues. The germline CDR1 and CDR2 sequences are GTSNPN and SVGIG (reference sequence). Losses at the gene ends were 5 bases for V and 0 bases for J; bases not matched to a gene: 2. The DNA of the CDR3 is TGTGCCTGGGGACAGGATAGCACAGATACGCAGTATTTT. It encodes CAWGQDSTDTQYF.

V usage is TRBV27 and J usage is TRBJ2-4, with D perhaps TRBD2 (6 bases). Germline assignment: CDR1 MNHEY and CDR2 SMNVEV (reference sequence). Trimming stripped 1 base from V and 0 bases from J, with 10 bases between. The CDR3 is 16 residues long. In DNA, the CDR3 is TGTGCCAGCAGTTTATTGGCGGGATTAGCCAAAAACATTCAGTACTTC. This encodes CASSLLAGLAKNIQYF.

CDR3 nucleotides: TGTGCCAGTGCCCGGGACAGGGACGGTTCGGGACAAGAGACCCAGTACTTC. Protein: CASARDRDGSGQETQYF. This rearrangement joins TRBV19 to TRBJ2-5; 9 positions match TRBD1. Germline V CDR1 and CDR2: LNHDA, SQIVND (reference sequence). V dropped 8 bases and J dropped 2; count of bases not matched to a gene: 15. The CDR3 has 17 residues.

V usage is TRBV7-9 and J usage is TRBJ2-7, with 9 bases lining up with TRBD2. The CDR3 runs to 18 residues. In germline, CDR1 is SEHNR, CDR2 FQNEAQ (reference sequence). V gave up 4 bases and J gave up 4 bases; unmatched junction bases: 17. The CDR3 here is CASSSWTAGTSPVYEQYF. The CDR3 bases are TGTGCCAGCAGCTCCTGGACAGCCGGGACTAGCCCCGTTTACGAGCAGTACTTC.

This chain connects TRBV18 to TRBJ2-1; 11 nucleotides align to TRBD1. This CDR3 is built from 16 residues. The V gene end was trimmed by 6 bases and the J gene end by 8 bases; junction bases not matched to a gene: 12. Per germline, CDR1 KGHSH and CDR2 LQKENI. The DNA for the CDR3 is TGTGCCAGCTCTTCGGGGACAGGGGGAATGGTCCATGAGCAGTTCTTC. Translated: CASSSGTGGMVHEQFF.